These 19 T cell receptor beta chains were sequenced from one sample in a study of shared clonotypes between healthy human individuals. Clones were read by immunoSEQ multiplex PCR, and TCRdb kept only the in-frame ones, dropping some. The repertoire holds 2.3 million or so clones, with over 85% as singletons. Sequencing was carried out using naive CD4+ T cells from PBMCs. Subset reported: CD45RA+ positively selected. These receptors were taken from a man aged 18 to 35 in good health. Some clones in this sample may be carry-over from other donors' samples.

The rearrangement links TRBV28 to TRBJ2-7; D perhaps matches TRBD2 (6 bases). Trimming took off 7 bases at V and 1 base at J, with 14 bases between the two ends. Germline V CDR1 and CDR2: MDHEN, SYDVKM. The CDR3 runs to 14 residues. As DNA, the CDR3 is TGTGCCAGCAAAAGACTAGGGAGATCCTACGAGCAGTACTTC. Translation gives CASKRLGRSYEQYF.

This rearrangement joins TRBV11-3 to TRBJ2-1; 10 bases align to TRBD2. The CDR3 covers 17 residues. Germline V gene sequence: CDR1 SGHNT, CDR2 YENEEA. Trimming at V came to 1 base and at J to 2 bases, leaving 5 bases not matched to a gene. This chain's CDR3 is CASSLGTTSGPYNEQFF. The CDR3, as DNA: TGTGCCAGCAGCTTAGGGACGACTAGCGGGCCCTACAATGAGCAGTTCTTC.

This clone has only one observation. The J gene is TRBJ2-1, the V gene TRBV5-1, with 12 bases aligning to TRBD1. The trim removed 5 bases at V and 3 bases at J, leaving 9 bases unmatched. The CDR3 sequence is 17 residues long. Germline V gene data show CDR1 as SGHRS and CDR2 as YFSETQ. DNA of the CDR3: TGCGCCAGCAGAACCGGGACAGGGGGCGCTTTCTACAATGAGCAGTTCTTC. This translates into CASRTGTGGAFYNEQFF.

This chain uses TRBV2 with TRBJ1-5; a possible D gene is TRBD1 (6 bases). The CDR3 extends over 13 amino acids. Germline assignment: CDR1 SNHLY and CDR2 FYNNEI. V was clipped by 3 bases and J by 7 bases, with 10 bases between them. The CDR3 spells CASSDRGQQPQHF. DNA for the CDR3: TGTGCCAGCAGTGACAGGGGCCAACAGCCCCAGCATTTT.

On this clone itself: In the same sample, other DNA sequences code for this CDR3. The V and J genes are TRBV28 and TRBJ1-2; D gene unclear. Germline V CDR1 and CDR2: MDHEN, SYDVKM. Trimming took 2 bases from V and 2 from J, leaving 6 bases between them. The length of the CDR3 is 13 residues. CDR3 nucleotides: TGTGCCAGCAGTTTAGGCCAGAACTATGGCTACACCTTC. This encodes CASSLGQNYGYTF.

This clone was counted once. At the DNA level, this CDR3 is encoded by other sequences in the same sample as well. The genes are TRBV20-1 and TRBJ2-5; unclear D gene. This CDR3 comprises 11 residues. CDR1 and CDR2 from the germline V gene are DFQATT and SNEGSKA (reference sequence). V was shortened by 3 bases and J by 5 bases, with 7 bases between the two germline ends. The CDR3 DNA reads TGCAGTGCTAGGTGGGGTGAGACCCAGTACTTC. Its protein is CSARWGETQYF.

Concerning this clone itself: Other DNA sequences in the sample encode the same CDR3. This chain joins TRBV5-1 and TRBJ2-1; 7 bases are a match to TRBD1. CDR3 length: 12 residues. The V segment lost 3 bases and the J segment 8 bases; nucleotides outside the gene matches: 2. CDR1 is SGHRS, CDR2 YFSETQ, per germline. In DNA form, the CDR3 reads TGCGCCAGCAGCTCCCAGGGGGATGAGCAGTTCTTC. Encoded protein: CASSSQGDEQFF.

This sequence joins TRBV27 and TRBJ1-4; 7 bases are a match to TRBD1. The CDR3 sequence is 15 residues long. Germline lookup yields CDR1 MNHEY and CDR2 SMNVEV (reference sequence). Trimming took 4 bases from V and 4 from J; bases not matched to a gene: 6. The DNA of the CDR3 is TGTGCCAGCAGTTCCCAACAGGGGTATAATGAAAAACTGTTTTTT. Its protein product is CASSSQQGYNEKLFF. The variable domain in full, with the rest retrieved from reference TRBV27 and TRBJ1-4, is EAQVTQNPRYLITVTGKKLTVTCSQNMNHEYMSWYRQDPGLGLRQIYYSMNVEVTDKGDVPEGYKVSRKEKRNFPLILESPSPNQTSLYFCASSSQQGYNEKLFFGSGTQLSVL.

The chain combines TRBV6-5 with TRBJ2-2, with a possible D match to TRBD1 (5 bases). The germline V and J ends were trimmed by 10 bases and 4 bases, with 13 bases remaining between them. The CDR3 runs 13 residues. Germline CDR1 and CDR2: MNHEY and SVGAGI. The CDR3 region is CATREFSTGELFF. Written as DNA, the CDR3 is TGTGCCACCAGGGAATTTAGCACCGGGGAGCTGTTTTTT.

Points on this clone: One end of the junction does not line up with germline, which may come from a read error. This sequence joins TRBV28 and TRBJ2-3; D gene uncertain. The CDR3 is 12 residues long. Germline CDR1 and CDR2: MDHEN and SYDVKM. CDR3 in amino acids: CASSLSSRMLDF. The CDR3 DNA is TGTGCCAGCAGTTTATCCTCCCGAATGTTGGATTTT.

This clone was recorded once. CDR3 DNA: TGTGCCAGCAGCTTAGATCAACCAGATACGCAGTATTTT. It encodes CASSLDQPDTQYF. J is TRBJ2-3 and V is TRBV11-3; D ambiguous. Deletions cut 0 bases from V and 4 bases from J, with 5 bases between. The length of the CDR3 is 13 residues. Germline V gives CDR1 SGHNT, CDR2 YENEEA. Looking up the rest from reference TRBV11-3 and TRBJ2-3 gives the full variable domain: EAGVVQSPRYKIIEKKQPVAFWCNPISGHNTLYWYLQNLGQGPELLIRYENEEAVDDSQLPKDRFSAERLKGVDSTLKIQPAELGDSAVYLCASSLDQPDTQYFGPGTRLTVL.

The CDR3 bases are TGTGCCAGCAGTTTTGGGGCCACCTACAATGAGCAGTTCTTC. Its protein product is CASSFGATYNEQFF. J is TRBJ2-1 and V is TRBV27; perhaps TRBD1 as D (5 bases). This CDR3 comprises 14 residues. Trimming took 3 bases from V and 2 from J, leaving 8 bases between them. Germline assignment: CDR1 MNHEY and CDR2 SMNVEV (reference sequence).

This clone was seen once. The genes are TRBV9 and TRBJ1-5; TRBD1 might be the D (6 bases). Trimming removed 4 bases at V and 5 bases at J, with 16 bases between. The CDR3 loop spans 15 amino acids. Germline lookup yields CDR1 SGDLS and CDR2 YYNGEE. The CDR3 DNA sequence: TGTGCCAGCAGCCCCTCGGGGGGGGGCTATCAGCCCCAGCATTTT. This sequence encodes CASSPSGGGYQPQHF.

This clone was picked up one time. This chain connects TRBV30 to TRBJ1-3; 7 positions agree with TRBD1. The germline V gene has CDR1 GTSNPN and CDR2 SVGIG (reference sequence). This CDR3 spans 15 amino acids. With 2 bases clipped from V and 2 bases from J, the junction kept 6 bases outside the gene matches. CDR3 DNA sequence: TGTGCCTGGAGTCTGGGAACAGGGGCTGGAAACACCATATATTTT. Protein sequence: CAWSLGTGAGNTIYF. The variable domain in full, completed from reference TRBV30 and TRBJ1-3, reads SQTIHQWPATLVQPVGSPLSLECTVEGTSNPNLYWYRQAAGRGLQLLFYSVGIGQISSEVPQNLSASRPQDRQFILSSKKLLLSDSGFYLCAWSLGTGAGNTIYFGEGSWLTVV.

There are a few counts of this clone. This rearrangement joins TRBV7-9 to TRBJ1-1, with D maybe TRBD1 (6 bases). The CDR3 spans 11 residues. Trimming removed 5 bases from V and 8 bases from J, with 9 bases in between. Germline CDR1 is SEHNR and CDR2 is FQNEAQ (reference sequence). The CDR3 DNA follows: TGTGCCAGCAGCGCCCAGGGGGAAGCTTTCTTT. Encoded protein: CASSAQGEAFF.

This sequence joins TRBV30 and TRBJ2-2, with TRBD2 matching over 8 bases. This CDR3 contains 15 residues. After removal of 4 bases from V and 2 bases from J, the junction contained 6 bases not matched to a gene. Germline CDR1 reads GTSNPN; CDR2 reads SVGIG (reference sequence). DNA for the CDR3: TGTGCCTGGAAGAAGGCGGGAGGTAACACCGGGGAGCTGTTTTTT. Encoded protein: CAWKKAGGNTGELFF.

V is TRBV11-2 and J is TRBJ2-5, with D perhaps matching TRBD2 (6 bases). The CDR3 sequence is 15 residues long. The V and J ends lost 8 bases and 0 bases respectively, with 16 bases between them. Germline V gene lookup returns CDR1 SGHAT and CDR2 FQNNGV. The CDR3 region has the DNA TGTGCCAGCTTGGCGGGGCGGACGTACCAAGAGACCCAGTACTTC. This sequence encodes CASLAGRTYQETQYF.

This chain's CDR3 is CASKYTGSGNYGYTF. CDR3 in DNA: TGTGCCAGCAAATACACGGGCAGCGGAAACTATGGCTACACCTTC. The chain is built from TRBV11-2 and TRBJ1-2; D call uncertain. The CDR3 spans 15 residues. Trimming took off 7 bases at V and 2 bases at J, with 17 bases between the two ends. Looked up from germline, CDR1 is SGHAT and CDR2 is FQNNGV.

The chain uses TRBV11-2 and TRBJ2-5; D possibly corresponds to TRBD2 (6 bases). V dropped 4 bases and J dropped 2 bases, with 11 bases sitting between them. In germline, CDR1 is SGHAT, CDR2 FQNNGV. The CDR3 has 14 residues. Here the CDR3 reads CASSWGTAQETQYF. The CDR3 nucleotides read TGTGCCAGCAGCTGGGGGACTGCGCAAGAGACCCAGTACTTC. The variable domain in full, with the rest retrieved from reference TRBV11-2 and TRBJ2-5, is EAGVAQSPRYKIIEKRQSVAFWCNPISGHATLYWYQQILGQGPKLLIQFQNNGVVDDSQLPKDRFSAERLKGVDSTLKIQPAKLEDSAVYLCASSWGTAQETQYFGPGTRLLVL.